A selection of T cell receptor beta chains follows, all from one sample in a study of cytomegalovirus exposure and HLA in healthy donors. Produced via immunoSEQ multiplex PCR; TCRdb's table is partial and in-frame only. The data hold around 140,000 clones, with roughly 66% observed a single time. The specimen sequenced was PBMCs. All receptors come from an older woman in good health and CMV-seronegative. CDR3s include the opening cysteine and the closing phenylalanine or tryptophan. D genes are given only for firm matches. The listing skips clone size in some rows; elsewhere it reads once, few, many or a size class.

size | D | J | V | DNA | CDR3
NA | TRBD1 | TRBJ1-1 | TRBV2 | TGTGCCAGCCAGGGGGAGAACACTGAAGCTTTCTTT | CASQGENTEAFF
NA | NA | TRBJ2-3 | TRBV2 | TGTGCCAGCAGTGAAGCCTCGCGGGGTACGCAGTATTTT | CASSEASRGTQYF
once | TRBD2 | TRBJ2-7 | TRBV28 | TGTGCCAGCAGTTTACAAGCGGGAGGGCCGCAGCAGTACTTC | CASSLQAGGPQQYF
NA | TRBD2 | TRBJ2-3 | TRBV28 | TGTGCCAGCAGTTTTAGGGGACTAGGGATCACAGATACGCAGTATTTT | CASSFRGLGITDTQYF
few | NA | TRBJ2-5 | TRBV11-2 | TGTGCCAGCAGTCTCCAAGAGACCCAGTACTTC | CASSLQETQYF
NA | NA | TRBJ1-1 | TRBV27 | TGTGCCAGCAGAACCGCAGGGTATGGGGGCGACACTGAAGCTTTCTTT | CASRTAGYGGDTEAFF
NA | TRBD1 | TRBJ2-4 | TRBV7-9 | TGTGCCAGCAGTTTCGGACAGGGGGAAAGTGGAAACATTCAGTACTTC | CASSFGQGESGNIQYF
NA | NA | TRBJ1-1 | TRBV12-2 | TGTGCAAGTCGCTTCCCAAACCGACATCTGAACACTGAAGCTTTCTTT | CASRFPNRHLNTEAFF
NA | TRBD1 | TRBJ1-1 | TRBV7-2 | TGTGCCAGCAGCTTACGGTTCCAGGGGGCATTGGGGGGGGCTGAAGCTTTCTTT | CASSLRFQGALGGAEAFF
NA | NA | TRBJ2-2 | TRBV7-9 | TGTTCCAGCAGCTTAGGGACCTTAGGGGGCACCGGGAGCACCGGGGAGCTGTTTTTT | CSSSLGTLGGTGSTGELFF
NA | NA | TRBJ2-3 | TRBV5-1 | TGCGCCAGCAGCCTACCACCGGTAGATACGCAGTATTTT | CASSLPPVDTQYF
NA | NA | TRBJ2-7 | TRBV6-1 | TGTGCCAGCAGTCGCCAAGGCGGGCCCCCCTACGAGCAGTACTTC | CASSRQGGPPYEQYF
NA | NA | TRBJ2-7 | TRBV7-9 | TGTGCCAGCAGCTTACCGGGTGCTAACTACGAGCAGTACTTC | CASSLPGANYEQYF
NA | NA | TRBJ2-4 | TRBV5-6 | TGTGCCAGCAGCTTGGGAGGGGGTGACATTCAGTACTTC | CASSLGGGDIQYF
NA | NA | TRBJ2-7 | TRBV23-1 | TGCGCCAGCAGTCATGTCCGAGCCATCGGGATGTACGAGCAGTACTTC | CASSHVRAIGMYEQYF
NA | NA | TRBJ2-5 | TRBV19 | TGTGCCAGTAGTATCTTCGGGACACCTCAAGAGACCCAGTACTTC | CASSIFGTPQETQYF
NA | NA | TRBJ2-1 | TRBV9 | TGTGCCAGCAGCGTAGAACAGCTAACCTACAATGAGCAGTTCTTC | CASSVEQLTYNEQFF
few | TRBD1 | TRBJ1-3 | TRBV6-6 | TGTGCCAGCGCTATAGGGACAGGCTCTGGAAACACCATATATTTT | CASAIGTGSGNTIYF
medium-sized | NA | TRBJ2-7 | TRBV2 | TGTGCCAGCAGTGCCGAAAGGAGGGGCCGCCTAACGACGCTCCAGCAGTACTTC | CASSAERRGRLTTLQQYF
once | NA | TRBJ1-5 | TRBV10-3 | TGTGCCATCAGTGAGTCGAGTGGTCCCAATCAGCCCCAGCATTTT | CAISESSGPNQPQHF
NA | TRBD2 | TRBJ2-5 | TRBV5-1 | TGCGCCAGCAGCTTTAAAGCGGGAGAAGAGACCCAGTACTTC | CASSFKAGEETQYF
NA | TRBD2 | TRBJ2-5 | TRBV20-1 | TGCAGTCTTAGGGCGGGGGGGACCCAGTACTTC | CSLRAGGTQYF
NA | NA | TRBJ1-2 | TRBV7-2 | TGTGCCAGCAGCCCAGGATGGGACTATGGCTACACCTTC | CASSPGWDYGYTF